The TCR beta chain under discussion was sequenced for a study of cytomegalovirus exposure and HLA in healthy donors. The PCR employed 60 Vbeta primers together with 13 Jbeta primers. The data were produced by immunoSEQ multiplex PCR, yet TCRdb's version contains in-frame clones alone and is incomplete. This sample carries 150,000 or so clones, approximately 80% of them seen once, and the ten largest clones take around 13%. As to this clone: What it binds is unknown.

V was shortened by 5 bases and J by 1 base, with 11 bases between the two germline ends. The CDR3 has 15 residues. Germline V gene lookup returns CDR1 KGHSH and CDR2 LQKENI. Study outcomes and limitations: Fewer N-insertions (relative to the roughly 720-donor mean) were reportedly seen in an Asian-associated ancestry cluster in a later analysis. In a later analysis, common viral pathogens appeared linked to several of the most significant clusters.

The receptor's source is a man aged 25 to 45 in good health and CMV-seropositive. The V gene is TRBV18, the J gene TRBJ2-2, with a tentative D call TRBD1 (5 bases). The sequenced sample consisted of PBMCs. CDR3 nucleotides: TGTGCCAGCTCAGTGGGGCAGGGGAACACCGGGGAGCTGTTTTTT. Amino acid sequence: CASSVGQGNTGELFF.